These 5 T cell receptor beta chains share one sample of origin, sequenced in a study of blood T cells in healthy people across ages (dated by TCRdb to between 2014 and 2017). The protocol used for the library was 5' RACE. TCRdb lists the instrument as Illumina HiSeq 2500. A second roughly 7 to 11 cycle PCR used a sample-barcoded 5' primer and a J-beta primer mix. TCRdb redid the processing of the public reads, applying fastp at Q25 and MiXCR, and retained in-frame beta chains. All rows with the same CDR3 protein become a single entry with the most common DNA and genes. The sample yields around 1,000,000 distinct CDR3 sequences; 35% to 40% were counted once. Around 13% of the sample goes to the ten largest clones. Input material: blood. Receptor source: a man younger than 30 in good health.

This chain joins TRBV12-3 or TRBV12-4 and TRBJ2-3; no reliable D call. This CDR3 contains 13 residues. Trimming pared 2 bases from V and 7 bases from J, leaving 10 bases between. The CDR3 sequence is CASSLTSANTQYF. CDR3 DNA sequence: TGTGCCAGCAGTTTAACGTCCGCAAATACGCAGTATTTT.

This chain joins TRBV20-1 and TRBJ2-7; 9 nucleotides line up with TRBD1. Germline V gene data show CDR1 as DFQATT and CDR2 as SNEGSKA (reference sequence). The V and J ends lost 1 base and 3 bases, in that order; junction bases with no gene match: 7. CDR3 length equals 15 residues. Here the CDR3 DNA reads TGCAGTGCTAGAGTTACAGGGGGCTCGGGCTACGAGCAGTACTTC. Amino acid sequence: CSARVTGGSGYEQYF.

The table lists this clonotype with a count of one. The chain employs TRBV28 and TRBJ1-1; D gene ambiguous. Germline CDR1 and CDR2: MDHEN and SYDVKM. This CDR3 spans 16 amino acids. The ends were cut back, 4 bases at V and 0 bases at J, with 15 bases in the middle. The CDR3 reads CASSSAVKLMNTEAFF. The CDR3 DNA reads as TGTGCCAGCAGTTCCGCCGTGAAGCTCATGAACACTGAAGCTTTCTTT.

This clonotype was seen a few times. This chain uses TRBV7-9 with TRBJ2-5; unclear D gene. The CDR3 sequence is 15 residues long. Looked up from germline, CDR1 is SEHNR and CDR2 is FQNEAQ (reference sequence). V lost 2 bases to trimming and J lost 2 bases, with 12 bases between them. CDR3 protein: CASSLPFPMQETQYF. CDR3 DNA: TGTGCCAGCAGCTTACCCTTTCCCATGCAAGAGACCCAGTACTTC. Looking up the rest from reference TRBV7-9 and TRBJ2-5 gives the full variable domain: DTGVSQNPRHKITKRGQNVTFRCDPISEHNRLYWYRQTLGQGPEFLTYFQNEAQLEKSRLLSDRFSAERPKGSFSTLEIQRTEQGDSAMYLCASSLPFPMQETQYFGPGTRLLVL.

This clonotype appeared once. The junction differs from germline at one of its ends, possibly a read error. The V call is TRBV6-1, the J call TRBJ1-6; TRBD1 might be the D (5 bases). Germline CDR1 and CDR2: MNHNS and SASEGT. The CDR3 runs to 15 residues. The CDR3 reads CVSIAQGAWNSPLHF. Here the CDR3 DNA reads TGTGTCAGCATTGCCCAGGGAGCGTGGAATTCACCCCTCCACTTT.